This T cell receptor (beta chain) was profiled in a study of T-cell memory formation after mild COVID-19. On this clonotype itself: The antigen is undetermined.

Germline V gene lookup returns CDR1 LGHNT and CDR2 FRNRAP. The CDR3 totals 14 residues. V lost 6 bases to trimming and J lost 3 bases; unmatched junction nucleotides: 4. TCRdb re-called the 5' RACE reads with MiXCR, one entry per CDR3 protein. The sample has about 470,000 distinct CDR3 sequences, roughly 23% seen once; the top ten hold around 12%. Study-level findings and limits: Contracting CD4+ clones lay largely in CM and EM, with CD8+ ones residing in EMRA. The authors did not confirm SARS-CoV-2 specificity of second-wave clones peaking day 37.

The V and J genes are TRBV12-5 and TRBJ2-7; TRBD2 agrees at 11 bases. The receptor was isolated from an adult woman who had mild COVID-19 (a few samples of this study predate the infection). Cell type and time point are not known. Sequences were obtained from PBMCs or a T cell subset sorted from them (not recorded which). The DNA of the CDR3 is TGTGCTAGTGGCCCCGGGACTAGCGGCTACGAGCAGTACTTC. It encodes CASGPGTSGYEQYF.